The 12 T cell receptor beta chains given below trace back to one sample, sequenced in a study of T cell repertoires in ileal Crohn's disease. The assay was immunoSEQ multiplex PCR, and TCRdb's table has in-frame clones only and misses some. The sample holds several thousand clones, approximately 69% seen once. Sequencing input: ileal tissue. These receptors were taken from an adult with Crohn's disease.

This clone was seen only once. The chain recombines TRBV5-1 with TRBJ2-7, with TRBD1 as a possible D gene (6 bases). The germline V gene encodes CDR1 SGHRS and CDR2 YFSETQ. The length of the CDR3 is 15 residues. V was cut by 0 bases and J by 2 bases, with 12 bases left in between. CDR3 coding DNA: TGCGCCAGCAGCTTGGTGGATACAGGGACCTACGAGCAGTACTTC. Translating gives CASSLVDTGTYEQYF.

CDR3 loop: CASRRLAGGENIQYF. The CDR3 DNA reads as TGTGCCAGCAGGAGACTAGCGGGGGGGGAAAACATTCAGTACTTC. The chain carries TRBV6-5 and TRBJ2-4, with 14 bases that match TRBD2. CDR1 and CDR2 (germline): MNHEY, SVGAGI. This CDR3 spans 15 amino acids. Trimming at V came to 6 bases and at J to 5 bases, leaving 3 bases not matched to a gene.

CDR3 DNA: TGCGCCAGCAGGCAGGGAGGGTTGGGGAACACTGAAGCTTTCTTT. Translation gives CASRQGGLGNTEAFF. The chain employs TRBV4-3 and TRBJ1-1, with a tentative D call TRBD1 (5 bases). Trimming removed 6 bases from V and 1 base from J, with 15 bases in between. In germline, CDR1 is LGHNA, CDR2 YSLEER. The CDR3 runs to 15 residues.

This clone was counted between two and nine times. V usage is TRBV11-2 and J usage is TRBJ2-3; possible D gene TRBD1, 5 bases. V was pared by 5 bases and J by 7 bases, with 13 bases between. Germline CDR1 and CDR2: SGHAT and FQNNGV. The CDR3 length is 13 residues. In nucleotides, the CDR3 is TGTGCCAGCAGCCCACCGCCAGGGCATACGCAGTATTTT. Translating gives CASSPPPGHTQYF.

The chain couples TRBV19 to TRBJ2-1, with TRBD2 matching 8 bases. Trimming cost V 0 bases and J 9 bases; bases outside gene matches: 13. Germline V gives CDR1 LNHDA, CDR2 SQIVND (reference sequence). The CDR3 has 17 residues. CDR3 coding DNA: TGTGCCAGTAGTATAGATGGTAGCGGGGATCTTGTCAGTGAGCAGTTCTTC. It specifies CASSIDGSGDLVSEQFF.

The chain has TRBV5-7 and TRBJ2-7; D is ambiguous. TRBV5-7 is identified as an open reading frame with a role that is uncertain. This CDR3 comprises 13 residues. V was pared by 0 bases and J by 3 bases, with 7 bases between. CDR3 in amino acids: CASSLAAGYEQYF. The CDR3 DNA sequence: TGTGCCAGCAGCTTGGCCGCAGGCTACGAGCAGTACTTC.

The genes are TRBV27 and TRBJ1-6, with 8 bases identical to TRBD1. Germline CDR1 MNHEY, CDR2 SMNVEV (reference sequence). This CDR3 region has 15 residues. The V gene end was trimmed by 6 bases and the J gene end by 6 bases; junction bases not matched to a gene: 7. The CDR3 DNA follows: TGTGCCAGCAGACCAGCAGGGGGCCGTAATTCACCCCTCCACTTT. Translating it yields CASRPAGGRNSPLHF.

This clone was recorded a few times. V usage is TRBV9 and J usage is TRBJ1-2; maybe TRBD1 (6 bases). V was clipped by 3 bases and J by 6 bases, with 18 bases between them. This CDR3 comprises 15 residues. Germline lookup yields CDR1 SGDLS and CDR2 YYNGEE. CDR3 amino acids: CASSARYRDANGYTF. CDR3 DNA: TGTGCCAGCAGCGCCCGATACAGGGACGCGAATGGCTACACCTTC.

This clone was observed a few times. This sequence joins TRBV4-2 and TRBJ1-2, with no clear D. Germline CDR1 LGHNA, CDR2 YNFKEQ. V was cut by 5 bases and J by 4 bases, with 17 bases left in between. The CDR3 loop spans 15 amino acids. CDR3 amino acids: CASSLAGASGYGYTF. CDR3 DNA sequence: TGTGCCAGCAGCTTGGCCGGAGCCTCGGGCTATGGCTACACCTTC.

The chain couples TRBV5-1 to TRBJ1-1; tentatively, D is TRBD1 (6 bases). Germline-derived CDR1 and CDR2 are SGHRS and YFSETQ. The germline V and J ends were trimmed by 0 bases and 8 bases, with 11 bases remaining between them. This CDR3 has 13 amino acids. The CDR3 DNA reads as TGCGCCAGCAGCTTGGCAGGGGTGAGAGAAGCTTTCTTT. Its translation: CASSLAGVREAFF.

This chain joins TRBV9 and TRBJ1-5; the match to TRBD1 covers 9 bases. CDR3 length equals 16 residues. With V trimmed by 4 bases and J by 1 base, 6 bases remained unmatched. Looked up from germline, CDR1 is SGDLS and CDR2 is YYNGEE. In nucleotides, the CDR3 is TGTGCCAGCAGCCCGACCGGGACAGGGAGCAATCAGCCCCAGCATTTT. Amino acid sequence: CASSPTGTGSNQPQHF.

The V and J genes are TRBV13 and TRBJ2-1; D perhaps matches TRBD1 (5 bases). The germline V and J ends were trimmed by 2 bases and 1 base, with 9 bases remaining between them. CDR3 length: 15 amino acids. Germline-derived CDR1 and CDR2 are PRHDT and FYEKMQ (reference sequence). CDR3 in amino acids: CASSLSGISYNEQFF. DNA of the CDR3: TGTGCCAGCAGCTTATCAGGGATTTCCTACAATGAGCAGTTCTTC.